Listed here are 19 T cell receptor beta chains from one sample, sequenced in a study of blood T cells in healthy people across ages. Combining a sample-barcoded 5' primer with a J-beta primer mix, a second PCR ran for roughly 7 to 11 cycles. TCRdb processed the 5' RACE reads anew with MiXCR; each CDR3 protein has one entry. The data hold approximately 2,000,000 distinct CDR3 sequences, with about two fifths observed a single time. The sample comprised blood. Receptors were obtained from a human donor in good health.

This clonotype occurred a few times. CDR3 sequence: CASSQGAAAFF. The CDR3 bases are TGCGCCAGCAGCCAGGGGGCCGCGGCGTTCTTC. The V and J genes are TRBV5-1 and TRBJ2-1, with 8 nucleotides matching TRBD1. Germline V gene data show CDR1 as SGHRS and CDR2 as YFSETQ. Losses at the gene ends were 4 bases for V and 15 bases for J; bases not matched to a gene: 6. The CDR3 has 11 residues.

This clonotype appeared a few times. The chain couples TRBV6-5 to TRBJ1-1; D is perhaps TRBD1 (6 bases). The CDR3 contains 12 residues. Between the trimmed V and J ends, which lost 2 bases and 7 bases, there was a span of 8 bases. Germline loops: CDR1 MNHEY, CDR2 SVGAGI. The CDR3 sequence: CASSYVGGEAFF. CDR3 bases: TGTGCCAGCAGTTACGTAGGGGGTGAAGCTTTCTTT.

The chain employs TRBV20-1 and TRBJ1-5; 7 bases are shared with TRBD1. In germline, CDR1 is DFQATT, CDR2 SNEGSKA (reference sequence). Trimming cost V 5 bases and J 2 bases; bases outside gene matches: 9. This CDR3 spans 15 amino acids. The CDR3 coding sequence is TGCAGTGCTGACACAGGGGAGAGTGGCAATCAGCCCCAGCATTTT. It is translated as CSADTGESGNQPQHF.

The chain recombines TRBV24-1 with TRBJ2-3; 12 bases line up with TRBD2. This CDR3 spans 17 amino acids. The germline CDR1 and CDR2 sequences are KGHDR and SFDVKD. V was pared by 4 bases and J by 2 bases, with 6 bases of the junction left unmatched. This chain's CDR3 is CATSDHASGGATDTQYF. The CDR3 DNA is TGTGCCACCAGTGACCATGCTAGCGGGGGGGCCACAGATACGCAGTATTTT.

The chain recombines TRBV6-5 with TRBJ1-1; D is unclear. CDR3 size: 16 residues. The V gene lost 0 bases and the J gene lost 1 base, with 12 bases spanning the gap. CDR1 is MNHEY, CDR2 SVGAGI, per germline. CDR3 sequence (DNA): TGTGCCAGCAGTTACTCGTCGTTCAATACGAACACTGAAGCTTTCTTT. The encoded protein is CASSYSSFNTNTEAFF.

This chain joins TRBV20-1 and TRBJ2-4; a weak D match, TRBD1 (5 bases). The better agreement between TRBJ2-7 and the DNA end casts doubt on the J call. This CDR3 contains 15 residues. In germline, CDR1 is DFQATT, CDR2 SNEGSKA (reference sequence). DNA for the CDR3: TGCAGTGCTAGAGATTTCAGGGATGTGTCGGGCGAGCAGTACTTC. It encodes CSARDFRDVSGEQYF.

The rearrangement links TRBV28 to TRBJ2-1; 10 bases agree with TRBD2. The DNA end lines up better with TRBJ2-7; the J call may be wrong. Germline assignment: CDR1 MDHEN and CDR2 SYDVKM. The CDR3 runs 15 residues. This chain's CDR3 is CASSLSDSGGYEQYF. CDR3 nucleotides: TGTGCCAGCAGTTTATCGGATAGCGGGGGGTACGAGCAGTACTTC.

This clonotype was seen only a few times. The V and J genes are TRBV10-3 and TRBJ1-2; D not resolved. Germline CDR1 reads ENHRY; CDR2 reads SYGVKD. The CDR3 has 12 residues. The V end lost 4 bases, the J end lost 6 bases, and 9 bases lay between the germline ends. The CDR3 DNA follows: TGTGCCATCAGTGGAATAGAGGATGGCTACACCTTC. Translating gives CAISGIEDGYTF.

This clonotype turned up a few times. This chain uses TRBV13 with TRBJ2-1, with 10 bases identical to TRBD1. CDR1 and CDR2 from the germline V gene are PRHDT and FYEKMQ (reference sequence). The V segment lost 5 bases and the J segment 5 bases; nucleotides outside the gene matches: 9. The CDR3 has 16 residues. CDR3 amino acids: CASSLRTGGDNNEQFF. CDR3 sequence (DNA): TGTGCCAGCAGCCTCCGGACAGGGGGGGATAACAATGAGCAGTTCTTC. Combining the CDR3 with reference TRBV13 and TRBJ2-1 gives the whole variable domain AAGVIQSPRHLIKEKRETATLKCYPIPRHDTVYWYQQGPGQDPQFLISFYEKMQSDKGSIPDRFSAQQFSDYHSELNMSSLELGDSALYFCASSLRTGGDNNEQFFGPGTRLTVL.

The gene calls are TRBV4-3 and TRBJ1-2, with D perhaps TRBD1 (5 bases). This CDR3 is 15 amino acids long. V was trimmed by 1 base and J by 5 bases, leaving 14 bases between them. Looked up from germline, CDR1 is LGHNA and CDR2 is YSLEER. The CDR3 sequence: CASSQATGWGYGYTF. CDR3 nucleotide sequence: TGCGCCAGCAGCCAAGCTACGGGTTGGGGGTATGGCTACACCTTC.

This clonotype occurred a few times. This rearrangement joins TRBV3-1 to TRBJ2-7; no definite D call. The CDR3 spans 14 residues. Germline assignment: CDR1 LGHDT and CDR2 YNNKEL (reference sequence). V was cut by 1 base and J by 1 base, with 8 bases left in between. The CDR3 DNA is TGTGCCAGCAGCCAAGTAGGGAAGTCCTACGAGCAGTACTTC. Protein: CASSQVGKSYEQYF.

The rearrangement links TRBV20-1 to TRBJ2-1; tentatively, D is TRBD1 (6 bases). Germline CDR1 is DFQATT and CDR2 is SNEGSKA (reference sequence). The V end lost 4 bases, the J end lost 12 bases, and 22 bases lay between the germline ends. The CDR3 totals 14 residues. In DNA, the CDR3 is TGCAGTGCTACGGCCCCGGACAGTGCAAGAGGGCAGTTCTTC. Its translation: CSATAPDSARGQFF.

Comments on this clonotype: The junction departs from germline at one end; a sequencing error may be responsible. The chain is built from TRBV12-5 and TRBJ2-6, with TRBD1 matching over 8 bases. The CDR3 spans 15 residues. Germline V gives CDR1 LGHNT, CDR2 FRNRAP. Written as DNA, the CDR3 is TGTACTAGTGGTTTGTCAGGGACAGGAGGAAGCGTCCTGACTTTC. It encodes CTSGLSGTGGSVLTF.

The chain links TRBV5-1 to TRBJ2-5; 8 positions agree with TRBD1. Germline V CDR1 and CDR2: SGHRS, YFSETQ. J gave up 5 bases and V 4 bases, and 13 bases lay outside the gene matches. This CDR3 contains 16 residues. CDR3 protein: CASSPGGATLRETQYF. The CDR3 DNA follows: TGCGCCAGCAGCCCAGGGGGCGCGACCCTCCGGGAGACCCAGTACTTC.

Only a few counts were recorded for this clonotype. V usage is TRBV20-1 and J usage is TRBJ2-7, with D hard to call. This CDR3 has 12 amino acids. Germline V lookup: CDR1 DFQATT, CDR2 SNEGSKA (reference sequence). The V end lost 5 bases, the J end lost 3 bases, and 11 bases lay between the germline ends. The CDR3 bases are TGCAGTGCTGGGCACCTCAGCTACGAGCAGTACTTC. Translation gives CSAGHLSYEQYF.

The V and J genes are TRBV3-1 and TRBJ2-6; the D gene could be TRBD1 or TRBD2 (5 bases each). Germline V lookup: CDR1 LGHDT, CDR2 YNNKEL (reference sequence). The CDR3 extends over 16 amino acids. V was cut by 5 bases and J by 7 bases, with 18 bases left in between. The CDR3 nucleotides are TGTGCCAGCAGCTGGTGGGACCGGGCACCTGCCAACGTCCTGACTTTC. Translating it yields CASSWWDRAPANVLTF.

The V gene is TRBV7-2, the J gene TRBJ1-5; the D is unclear. Germline lookup yields CDR1 SGHTA and CDR2 FQGNSA. The CDR3 consists of 17 residues. Between the trimmed V and J ends, which lost 5 bases and 1 base, there was a span of 18 bases. DNA of the CDR3: TGTGCCAGCAGCCCACAAACCAGCGCCGGCAGCAATCAGCCCCAGCATTTT. It yields the protein CASSPQTSAGSNQPQHF. The variable domain in full, completed from reference TRBV7-2 and TRBJ1-5, reads GAGVSQSPSNKVTEKGKDVELRCDPISGHTALYWYRQSLGQGLEFLIYFQGNSAPDKSGLPSDRFSAERTGGSVSTLTIQRTQQEDSAVYLCASSPQTSAGSNQPQHFGDGTRLSIL.

This clonotype appeared a few times. V usage is TRBV5-1 and J usage is TRBJ2-1; 8 bases are a match to TRBD1. The J segment lost 3 bases and the V segment lost 3 bases, leaving 5 bases of the junction unmatched. The germline CDR1 and CDR2 sequences are SGHRS and YFSETQ. The CDR3 spans 15 residues. The CDR3 here is CASSSGQGNYNEQFF. CDR3 coding DNA: TGCGCCAGCAGCTCAGGACAGGGCAACTACAATGAGCAGTTCTTC.

J is TRBJ1-2 and V is TRBV12-3 or TRBV12-4, with no clear D. This CDR3 contains 15 residues. Deletions cut 5 bases from V and 5 bases from J, with 18 bases between. CDR3 residues: CASSPNHLRRYGYTF. In nucleotides, the CDR3 is TGTGCCAGCAGTCCAAATCATCTACGCCGTTATGGCTACACCTTC.